Listed below are T cell receptor beta chains from one sample, sequenced in a study of cytomegalovirus exposure and HLA in healthy donors. TCRdb's table, derived via immunoSEQ multiplex PCR, lists solely in-frame clones and lacks some. The table shows around 150,000 clones, with nearly 80% occurring only once. Source material: PBMCs. Every receptor here comes from a woman in her 40s in good health and CMV-seronegative. Both conserved end residues are part of each CDR3. Fields, in order: V gene, J gene, clone size, D gene, CDR3 DNA, CDR3 protein. A D gene is named only where the DNA matches it firmly. Some rows mark clone size as missing; the rest say once, few, many or name a class of expanded clone.

v_gene: TRBV19
j_gene: TRBJ1-1
abundance: once
d_gene: TRBD1
CDR3nt: TGTGCCAGTAGTACCCTAGGACAGGGTCTCTCTGAAGCTTTCTTT
CDR3aa: CASSTLGQGLSEAFF

v_gene: TRBV29-1
j_gene: TRBJ2-2
abundance: NA
d_gene: TRBD2
CDR3nt: TGCAGCGTGAGACTAGCGGGTAACCCCGGGGAGCTGTTTTTT
CDR3aa: CSVRLAGNPGELFF

v_gene: TRBV14
j_gene: TRBJ2-7
abundance: NA
d_gene: NA
CDR3nt: TGTGCCAGCAGCCAAGATGGTCGAACAGGTTGGACCCACGAGCAGTACTTC
CDR3aa: CASSQDGRTGWTHEQYF

v_gene: TRBV4-3
j_gene: TRBJ2-5
abundance: NA
d_gene: NA
CDR3nt: TGCGCCAGCAGCCAAAACCCTCCAGGGGACCAAGAGACCCAGTACTTC
CDR3aa: CASSQNPPGDQETQYF

v_gene: TRBV27
j_gene: TRBJ1-6
abundance: NA
d_gene: NA
CDR3nt: TGTGCCAGCAGTTTAGGCGGCTTACCCCTCCACTTT
CDR3aa: CASSLGGLPLHF

v_gene: TRBV11-3
j_gene: TRBJ2-2
abundance: few
d_gene: NA
CDR3nt: TGTGCCAGCAGCTTATTTACGAGAGGGAACACCGGGGAGCTGTTTTTT
CDR3aa: CASSLFTRGNTGELFF

v_gene: TRBV7-9
j_gene: TRBJ2-5
abundance: NA
d_gene: TRBD1
CDR3nt: TGTGCCAGCAGCCGCTGGGGACAGGGGGCCGAGACCCAGTACTTC
CDR3aa: CASSRWGQGAETQYF

v_gene: TRBV6-5
j_gene: TRBJ1-5
abundance: NA
d_gene: TRBD1
CDR3nt: TGTGCCAGCAGACGCGACAGGGGAACTGATCAGCCCCAGCATTTT
CDR3aa: CASRRDRGTDQPQHF

v_gene: TRBV28
j_gene: TRBJ1-2
abundance: NA
d_gene: TRBD1
CDR3nt: TGTGCCACACTACTCCGACAGGGCGCTTTGGGCTACACCTTC
CDR3aa: CATLLRQGALGYTF

v_gene: TRBV7-2
j_gene: TRBJ1-2
abundance: NA
d_gene: NA
CDR3nt: TGTGCCAGCAGCCTGTTCGGGACATCAGATGGCTACACCTTC
CDR3aa: CASSLFGTSDGYTF

v_gene: TRBV7-6
j_gene: TRBJ2-3
abundance: NA
d_gene: TRBD2
CDR3nt: TGTGCCAGCAGCCCCTTAGCGGGGACTGGCACAGATACGCAGTATTTT
CDR3aa: CASSPLAGTGTDTQYF

v_gene: TRBV11-3
j_gene: TRBJ1-2
abundance: NA
d_gene: TRBD1
CDR3nt: TGTGCCAGCAGCTTGGGGACAGACTATGGCTACACCTTC
CDR3aa: CASSLGTDYGYTF

v_gene: TRBV27
j_gene: TRBJ1-1
abundance: NA
d_gene: NA
CDR3nt: TGTGCCAGCAGTTTCTGGGGGGACACTGAAGCTTTCTTT
CDR3aa: CASSFWGDTEAFF

v_gene: TRBV28
j_gene: TRBJ1-3
abundance: NA
d_gene: NA
CDR3nt: TGTGCCAGCAGCCAAACCGGGACTGCGTTCTCTGGAAACACCATATATTTT
CDR3aa: CASSQTGTAFSGNTIYF

v_gene: TRBV7-2
j_gene: TRBJ2-7
abundance: NA
d_gene: NA
CDR3nt: TGTGCCAGCAGCTTAACGGGTGCCTACGAGCAGTACTTC
CDR3aa: CASSLTGAYEQYF

v_gene: TRBV11-3
j_gene: TRBJ2-2
abundance: once
d_gene: NA
CDR3nt: TGTGCCAGCAGCCGAGCCCGGACCGGGGAGCTGTTTTTT
CDR3aa: CASSRARTGELFF

v_gene: TRBV13
j_gene: TRBJ1-2
abundance: NA
d_gene: NA
CDR3nt: TGTGCCAGCAGCCCTGACTCCGGCTACACCTTC
CDR3aa: CASSPDSGYTF

v_gene: TRBV15
j_gene: TRBJ2-3
abundance: few
d_gene: NA
CDR3nt: TGTGCCACCAGCAGAGAGATTAGCGGCCTTAGCACAGATACGCAGTATTTT
CDR3aa: CATSREISGLSTDTQYF

v_gene: TRBV7-2
j_gene: TRBJ1-2
abundance: NA
d_gene: NA
CDR3nt: TGTGCCAGCAGCTCAGCACACAGCTATGGCTACACCTTC
CDR3aa: CASSSAHSYGYTF

v_gene: TRBV28
j_gene: TRBJ2-1
abundance: NA
d_gene: TRBD2
CDR3nt: TGTGCCAGCAGTTCCACCGGACTAGCGGGCTACAATGAGCAGTTCTTC
CDR3aa: CASSSTGLAGYNEQFF

v_gene: TRBV4-3
j_gene: TRBJ2-5
abundance: NA
d_gene: TRBD2
CDR3nt: TGCGCCAGCAGCCAAGGACTAGCGGGGTTCCAAGAGACCCAGTACTTC
CDR3aa: CASSQGLAGFQETQYF

v_gene: TRBV7-2
j_gene: TRBJ2-1
abundance: NA
d_gene: TRBD2
CDR3nt: TGTGCCAGCAGCTTAGAAGGTAGCGGGGCCAGCTCCTACAATGAGCAGTTCTTC
CDR3aa: CASSLEGSGASSYNEQFF